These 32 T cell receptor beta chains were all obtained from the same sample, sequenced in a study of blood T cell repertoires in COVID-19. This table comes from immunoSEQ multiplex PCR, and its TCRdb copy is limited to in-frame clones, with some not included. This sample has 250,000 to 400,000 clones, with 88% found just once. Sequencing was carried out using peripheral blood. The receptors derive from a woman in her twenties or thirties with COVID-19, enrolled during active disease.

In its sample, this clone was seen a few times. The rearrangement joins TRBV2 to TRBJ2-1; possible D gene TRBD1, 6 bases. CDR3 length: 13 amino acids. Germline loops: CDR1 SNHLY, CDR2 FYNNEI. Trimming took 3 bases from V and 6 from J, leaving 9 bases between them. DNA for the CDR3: TGTGCCAGCAGTGAGGGGACACCCAATGAGCAGTTCTTC. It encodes CASSEGTPNEQFF.

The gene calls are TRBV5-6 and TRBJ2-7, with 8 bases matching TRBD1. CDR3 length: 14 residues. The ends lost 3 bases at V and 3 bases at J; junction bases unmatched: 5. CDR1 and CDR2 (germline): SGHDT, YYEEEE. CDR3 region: CASSSDRAHYEQYF. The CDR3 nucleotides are TGTGCCAGCAGCTCGGACAGGGCGCACTACGAGCAGTACTTC.

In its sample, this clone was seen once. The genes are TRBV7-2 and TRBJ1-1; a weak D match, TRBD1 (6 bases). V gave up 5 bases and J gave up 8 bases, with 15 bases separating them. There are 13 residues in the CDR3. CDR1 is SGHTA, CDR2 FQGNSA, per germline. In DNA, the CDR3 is TGTGCCAGCAGCAGGGGACACCTTGGGGAAGCTTTCTTT. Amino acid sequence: CASSRGHLGEAFF.

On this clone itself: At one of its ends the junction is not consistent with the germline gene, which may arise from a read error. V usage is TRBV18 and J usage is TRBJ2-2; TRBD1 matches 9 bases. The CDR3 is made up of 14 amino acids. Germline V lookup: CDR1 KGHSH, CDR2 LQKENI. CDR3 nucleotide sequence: TGTGCCAGCTCGCCACAGGGGGCAGTCGGGGAGCTGTTTTTT. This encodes CASSPQGAVGELFF.

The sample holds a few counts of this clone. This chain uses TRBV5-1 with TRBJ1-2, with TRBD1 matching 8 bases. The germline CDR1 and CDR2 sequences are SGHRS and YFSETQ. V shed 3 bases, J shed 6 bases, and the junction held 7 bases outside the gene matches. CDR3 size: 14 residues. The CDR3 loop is CASSSPDRVDGYTF. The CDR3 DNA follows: TGCGCCAGCAGCTCCCCGGACAGGGTTGATGGCTACACCTTC.

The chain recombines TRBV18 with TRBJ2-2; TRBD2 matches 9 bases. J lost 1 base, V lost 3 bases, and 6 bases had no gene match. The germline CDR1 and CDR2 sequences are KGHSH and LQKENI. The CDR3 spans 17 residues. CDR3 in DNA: TGTGCCAGCTCACCTGAGCGGGGGGCGAAGAACACCGGGGAGCTGTTTTTT. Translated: CASSPERGAKNTGELFF.

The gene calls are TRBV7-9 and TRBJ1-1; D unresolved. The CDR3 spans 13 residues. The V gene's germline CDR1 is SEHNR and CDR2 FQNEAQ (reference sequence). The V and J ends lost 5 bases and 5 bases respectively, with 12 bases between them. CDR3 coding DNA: TGTGCCAGCAGCGCCGGCGGCGGAACTGAAGCTTTCTTT. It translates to CASSAGGGTEAFF.

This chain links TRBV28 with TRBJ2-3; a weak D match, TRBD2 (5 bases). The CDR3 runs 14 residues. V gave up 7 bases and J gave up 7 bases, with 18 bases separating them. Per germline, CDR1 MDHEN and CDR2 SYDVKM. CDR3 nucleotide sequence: TGTGCCAGCAACTTAGTGGAGGAGATTAATACGCAGTATTTT. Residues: CASNLVEEINTQYF.

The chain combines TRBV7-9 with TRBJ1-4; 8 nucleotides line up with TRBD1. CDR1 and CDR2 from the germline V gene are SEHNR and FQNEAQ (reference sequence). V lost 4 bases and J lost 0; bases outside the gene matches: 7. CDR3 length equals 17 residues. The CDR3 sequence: CASSSGTGVTTNEKLFF. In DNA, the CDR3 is TGTGCCAGCAGCTCGGGGACAGGTGTTACAACTAATGAAAAACTGTTTTTT.

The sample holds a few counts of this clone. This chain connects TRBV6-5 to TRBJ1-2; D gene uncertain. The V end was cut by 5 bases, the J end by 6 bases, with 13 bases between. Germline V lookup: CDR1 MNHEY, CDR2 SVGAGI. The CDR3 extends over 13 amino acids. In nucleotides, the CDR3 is TGTGCCAGCAGTCCCGAAGAGACAAATGGCTACACCTTC. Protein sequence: CASSPEETNGYTF.

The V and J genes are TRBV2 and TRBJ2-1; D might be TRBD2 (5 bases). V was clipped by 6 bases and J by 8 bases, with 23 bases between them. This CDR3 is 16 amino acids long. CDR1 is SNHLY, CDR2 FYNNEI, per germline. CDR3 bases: TGTGCCAGCAGGGAGCGGTACCTCCATTATTCCGATGAGCAGTTCTTC. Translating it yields CASRERYLHYSDEQFF.

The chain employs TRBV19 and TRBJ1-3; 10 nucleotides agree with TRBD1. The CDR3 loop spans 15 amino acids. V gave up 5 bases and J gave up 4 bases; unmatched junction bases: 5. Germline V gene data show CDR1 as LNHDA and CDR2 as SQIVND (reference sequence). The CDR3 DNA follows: TGTGCCAGTAGTCCCGGGACAGGGGTAGGAAACACCATATATTTT. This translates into CASSPGTGVGNTIYF.

The CDR3 reads CASSARPLLAGGHSYEQYF. CDR3 coding DNA: TGTGCCAGCAGCGCCCGTCCCCTACTAGCGGGGGGTCACTCCTACGAGCAGTACTTC. This chain connects TRBV9 to TRBJ2-7, with 12 bases lining up with TRBD2. This CDR3 contains 19 residues. The V gene's germline CDR1 is SGDLS and CDR2 YYNGEE. The ends lost 3 bases at V and 0 bases at J; junction bases unmatched: 13.

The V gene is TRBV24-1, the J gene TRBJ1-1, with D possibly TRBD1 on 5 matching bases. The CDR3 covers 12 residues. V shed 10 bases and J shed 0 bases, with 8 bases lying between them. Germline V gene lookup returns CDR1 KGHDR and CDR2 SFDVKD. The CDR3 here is CATKTVNTEAFF. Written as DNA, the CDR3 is TGTGCCACAAAGACAGTGAACACTGAAGCTTTCTTT.

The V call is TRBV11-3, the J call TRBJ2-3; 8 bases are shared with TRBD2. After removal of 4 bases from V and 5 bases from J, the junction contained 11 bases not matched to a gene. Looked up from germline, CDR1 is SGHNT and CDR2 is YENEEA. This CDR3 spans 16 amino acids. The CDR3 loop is CASSSMAGGREDTQYF. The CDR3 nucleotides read TGTGCCAGCAGCTCGATGGCGGGGGGCCGTGAAGATACGCAGTATTTT.

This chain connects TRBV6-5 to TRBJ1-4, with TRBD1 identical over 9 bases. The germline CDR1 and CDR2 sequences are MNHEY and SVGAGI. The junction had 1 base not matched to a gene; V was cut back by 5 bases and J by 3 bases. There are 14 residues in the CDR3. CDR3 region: CASSTGGSNEKLFF. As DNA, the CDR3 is TGTGCCAGCAGTACAGGGGGCTCTAATGAAAAACTGTTTTTT.

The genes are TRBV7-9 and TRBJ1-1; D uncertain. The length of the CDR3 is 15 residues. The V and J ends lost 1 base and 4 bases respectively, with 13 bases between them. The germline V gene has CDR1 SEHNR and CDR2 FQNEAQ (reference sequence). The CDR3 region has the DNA TGTGCCAGCAGCTTAGTCCAGTCGGGTAGCACTGAAGCTTTCTTT. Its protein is CASSLVQSGSTEAFF.

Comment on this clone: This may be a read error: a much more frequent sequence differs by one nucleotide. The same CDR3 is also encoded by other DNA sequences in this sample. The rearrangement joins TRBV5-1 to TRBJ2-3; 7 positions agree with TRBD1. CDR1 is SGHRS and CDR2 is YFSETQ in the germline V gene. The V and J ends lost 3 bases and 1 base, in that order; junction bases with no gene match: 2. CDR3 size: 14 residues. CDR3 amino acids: CASSSGQGTDTQYF. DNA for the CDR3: TGCGCCAGCAGCTCAGGACAGGGCACAGATACGCAGTATTTT.

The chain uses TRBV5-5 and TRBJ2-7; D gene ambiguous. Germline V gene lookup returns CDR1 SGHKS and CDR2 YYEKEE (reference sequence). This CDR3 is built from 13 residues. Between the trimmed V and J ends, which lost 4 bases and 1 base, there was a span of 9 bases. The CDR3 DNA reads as TGTGCCAGCAGCCTGGCCCCGTCCTACGAGCAGTACTTC. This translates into CASSLAPSYEQYF.

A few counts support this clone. The CDR3 sequence: CASSVWASGGQTQYF. The CDR3 coding sequence is TGTGCCAGCAGTGTTTGGGCTAGCGGGGGGCAGACGCAGTATTTT. The genes are TRBV2 and TRBJ2-3, with TRBD2 matching 11 bases. J was trimmed by 9 bases and V by 4 bases; bases with no gene match: 9. This CDR3 comprises 15 residues. Germline CDR1 reads SNHLY; CDR2 reads FYNNEI. The variable domain in full, completed from reference TRBV2 and TRBJ2-3, reads EPEVTQTPSHQVTQMGQEVILRCVPISNHLYFYWYRQILGQKVEFLVSFYNNEISEKSEIFDDQFSVERPDGSNFTLKIRSTKLEDSAMYFCASSVWASGGQTQYFGPGTRLTVL.

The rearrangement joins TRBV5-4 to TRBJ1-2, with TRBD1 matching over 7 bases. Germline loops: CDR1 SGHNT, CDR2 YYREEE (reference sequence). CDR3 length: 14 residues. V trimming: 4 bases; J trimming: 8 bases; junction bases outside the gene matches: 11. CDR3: CASSTRTGPLGYTF. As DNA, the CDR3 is TGTGCCAGCAGCACGAGGACAGGCCCCTTGGGCTACACCTTC.

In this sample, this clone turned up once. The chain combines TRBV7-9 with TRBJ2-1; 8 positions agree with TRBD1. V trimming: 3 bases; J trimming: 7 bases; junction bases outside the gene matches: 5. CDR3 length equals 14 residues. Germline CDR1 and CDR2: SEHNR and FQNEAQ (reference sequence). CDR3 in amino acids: CASSFRDRGNEQFF. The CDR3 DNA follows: TGTGCCAGCAGCTTCCGCGACAGGGGTAATGAGCAGTTCTTC.

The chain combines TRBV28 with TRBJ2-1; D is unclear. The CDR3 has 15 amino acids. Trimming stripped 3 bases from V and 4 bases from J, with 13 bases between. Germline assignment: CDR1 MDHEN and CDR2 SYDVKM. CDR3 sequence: CASSFVAALYNEQFF. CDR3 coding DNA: TGTGCCAGCAGTTTTGTCGCGGCTCTTTACAATGAGCAGTTCTTC. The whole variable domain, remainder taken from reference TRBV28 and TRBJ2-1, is DVKVTQSSRYLVKRTGEKVFLECVQDMDHENMFWYRQDPGLGLRLIYFSYDVKMKEKGDIPEGYSVSREKKERFSLILESASTNQTSMYLCASSFVAALYNEQFFGPGTRLTVL.

CDR3 sequence reads: CASSPRGTSVSTEAFF. The CDR3 DNA is TGTGCCAGCTCACCCCGGGGGACTTCTGTTTCCACTGAAGCTTTCTTT. The chain joins TRBV18 to TRBJ1-1; a possible D gene is TRBD1 (5 bases). The CDR3 is 16 amino acids. The V end was cut by 3 bases, the J end by 4 bases, with 18 bases between. Per the germline V gene, CDR1 is KGHSH and CDR2 is LQKENI. Together with reference TRBV18 and TRBJ1-1, the CDR3 gives the full variable domain: NAGVMQNPRHLVRRRGQEARLRCSPMKGHSHVYWYRQLPEEGLKFMVYLQKENIIDESGMPKERFSAEFPKEGPSILRIQQVVRGDSAAYFCASSPRGTSVSTEAFFGQGTRLTVV.

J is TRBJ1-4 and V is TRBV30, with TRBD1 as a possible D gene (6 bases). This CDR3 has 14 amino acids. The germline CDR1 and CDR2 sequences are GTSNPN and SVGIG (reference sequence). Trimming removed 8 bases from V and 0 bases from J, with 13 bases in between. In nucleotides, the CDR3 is TGTGCCGTAGGACAGTACGCAACTAATGAAAAACTGTTTTTT. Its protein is CAVGQYATNEKLFF.

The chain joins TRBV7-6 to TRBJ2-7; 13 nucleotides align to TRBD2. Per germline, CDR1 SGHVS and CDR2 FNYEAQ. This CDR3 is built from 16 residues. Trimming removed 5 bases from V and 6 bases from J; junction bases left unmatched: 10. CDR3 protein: CASSPGTSGVLSEQYF. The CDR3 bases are TGTGCCAGCAGCCCCGGGACTAGCGGGGTCCTTTCCGAGCAGTACTTC. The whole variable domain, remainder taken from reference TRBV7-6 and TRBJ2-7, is GAGVSQSPRYKVTKRGQDVALRCDPISGHVSLYWYRQALGQGPEFLTYFNYEAQQDKSGLPNDRFSAERPEGSISTLTIQRTEQRDSAMYRCASSPGTSGVLSEQYFGPGTRLTVT.

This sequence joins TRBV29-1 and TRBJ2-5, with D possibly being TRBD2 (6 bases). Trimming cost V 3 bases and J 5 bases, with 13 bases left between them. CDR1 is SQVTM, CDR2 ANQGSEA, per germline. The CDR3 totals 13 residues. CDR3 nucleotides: TGCAGCGTTGATGTCAGGGCGGGGGAGACCCAGTACTTC. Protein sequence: CSVDVRAGETQYF.

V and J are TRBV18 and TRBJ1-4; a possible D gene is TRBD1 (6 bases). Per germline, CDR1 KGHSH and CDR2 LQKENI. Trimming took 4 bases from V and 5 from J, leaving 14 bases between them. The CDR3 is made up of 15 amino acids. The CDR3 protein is CASSQQGKANEKLFF. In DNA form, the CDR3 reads TGTGCCAGCTCACAACAGGGCAAAGCGAATGAAAAACTGTTTTTT.

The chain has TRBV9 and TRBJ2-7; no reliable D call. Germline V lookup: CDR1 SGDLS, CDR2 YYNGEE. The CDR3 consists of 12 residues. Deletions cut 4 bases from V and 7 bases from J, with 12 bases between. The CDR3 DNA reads TGTGCCAGCAGCCCCGGGTTCAGAGAGCAGTACTTC. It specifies CASSPGFREQYF.

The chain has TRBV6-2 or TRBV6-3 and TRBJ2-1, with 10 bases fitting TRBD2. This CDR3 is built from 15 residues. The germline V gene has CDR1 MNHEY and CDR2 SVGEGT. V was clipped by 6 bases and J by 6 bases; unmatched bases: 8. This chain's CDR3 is CASSLAGGGGNEQFF. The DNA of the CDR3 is TGTGCCAGCAGCTTAGCGGGGGGTGGAGGCAATGAGCAGTTCTTC.

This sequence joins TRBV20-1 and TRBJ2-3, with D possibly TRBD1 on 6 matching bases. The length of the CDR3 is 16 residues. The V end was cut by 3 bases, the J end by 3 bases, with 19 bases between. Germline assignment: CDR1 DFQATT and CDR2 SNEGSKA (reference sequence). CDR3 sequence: CSASSGTPEGTDTQYF. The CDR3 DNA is TGCAGTGCTAGTTCAGGGACACCCGAAGGAACAGATACGCAGTATTTT.

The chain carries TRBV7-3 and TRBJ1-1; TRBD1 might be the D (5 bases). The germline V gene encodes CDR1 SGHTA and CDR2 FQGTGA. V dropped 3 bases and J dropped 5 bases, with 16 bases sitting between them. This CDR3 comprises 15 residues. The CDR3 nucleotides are TGTGCCAGCAGCTTGACCCCCCTTTCAGGGACTGAAGCTTTCTTT. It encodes CASSLTPLSGTEAFF.